This record concerns one TCR beta chain sequence. The target of this receptor is not known. Base quality data are lacking; no much larger clone is found one base away. The junction shows trimming of 3 bases on V and 6 bases on J, plus 14 bases between the germline ends. The germline V gene provides CDR1 MDHEN and CDR2 SYDVKM. Taken from cysteine to phenylalanine, the CDR3 has 14 residues. Here the CDR3 DNA is all that survives: 42 bases in frame from base 1. Preparation of the library involved the immunoSEQ multiplex PCR assay. TCRdb re-hosts the immuneACCESS table, in-frame sequences only. Its copies lack some clones; in the studies checked, an unresolved V gene accounts for under half of them, and the cause for the rest is not known. The sample contains approximately 37,000 clones, about 90% of them found a single time. The ten most abundant clones make up around 0.78% of the sample. This record belongs to a study of T cell changes during pregnancy in multiple sclerosis (dated by TCRdb to between 2019 and 2020). Concerning the study at large: The study examined how the T cell repertoire changed over the course of pregnancy in women with multiple sclerosis.

The sequence is built from TRBV28 and TRBJ1-1; perhaps TRBD1 is the D gene, with 5 bases matching. The sequence was obtained from a female donor with multiple sclerosis, enrolled in a pregnancy study. Here the sequenced sample was CD4+ T cells from peripheral blood mononuclear cells, taken before pregnancy. The nucleotides read TGTGCCAGCAGTTTTGTTGGGGCGCAACCTGAAGCTTTCTTT. Translation gives CASSFVGAQPEAFF.